The T cell receptor (beta chain) under discussion was sequenced for a study of cytomegalovirus exposure and HLA in healthy donors. Study context: Among the roughly 370 genotyped donors, 81% were placed in the Caucasian-associated ancestry cluster. Findings and limits, study-wide: Cytomegalovirus status, reportedly, was diagnosed with high specificity and sensitivity by the classifier. The Asian-associated ancestry cluster reportedly had fewer N-insertions than the roughly 700-donor mean in a later analysis. Earlier findings revealed that most TCR beta V segments proved productive either about 87% or about 30% of the time.

This clone turned up a few times. Its antigen is not known. Vbeta (60) and Jbeta (13) primers were used in the PCR. Generated by immunoSEQ multiplex PCR, the TCRdb table keeps only in-frame clones and is missing some. The table lists approximately 150,000 clones, roughly three quarters of them singletons. There are 14 residues in the CDR3. Germline V CDR1 and CDR2: SGHDN, FVKESK. Deletions cut 0 bases from V and 6 bases from J, with 6 bases between. The receptor was derived from a female donor in good health and CMV-seronegative. The sample consisted of PBMCs. V is TRBV14 and J is TRBJ1-6; the D is unclear. The CDR3 loop is CASSQEIANSPLHF. As DNA, the CDR3 is TGTGCCAGCAGCCAAGAGATAGCTAATTCACCCCTCCACTTT.